This TCR beta chain is from a study of regulatory T cells in long-lasting Graves disease. Regarding the study as a whole: Patients with persistent disease showed a bias toward TRBV28, TRBJ1-2 and TRBJ2-5.

This clonotype appeared many times. Its antigen remains unknown. HTBI primers from iRepertoire and Arm-PCR of CDR3 regions yielded the TCR beta libraries. Via MiXCR, TCRdb re-called the multiplex PCR reads, giving one row per CDR3 protein. The sample has 400,000 to 550,000 distinct CDR3 sequences; about 16% are singletons. As for time point: newly diagnosed GD, antithyroid drugs for less than 3 months. Extracted RNA from PBMCs served as the source of the TCR library. It was American Thyroid Association guidelines that determined Graves' disease diagnosis. Trimming took off 3 bases at V and 5 bases at J, with 16 bases between the two ends. The CDR3 is 15 amino acids. Germline V gives CDR1 SEHNR, CDR2 FQNEAQ (reference sequence). These data were likewise used in another study, on T cells in Graves' hyperthyroidism and ophthalmopathy. That source adds: Calling Graves' hyperthyroidism stable meant ophthalmopathy did not progress within 18 months. Diagnosis of hyperthyroidism was new in patients aged 18 to 65, and its duration was under 2 months.

The gene calls are TRBV7-9 and TRBJ1-2; a possible D gene is TRBD1 (5 bases). This receptor was identified in a woman aged 30 to 39 with Graves disease. The sequenced sample was peripheral blood mononuclear cells (PBMCs), obtained at new diagnosis, from a patient treated with antithyroid drugs. Here the CDR3 reads CASSFIGRDEYGYTF. The DNA of the CDR3 is TGTGCCAGCAGCTTCATCGGCAGGGACGAATATGGCTACACCTTC.